This T cell receptor beta chain was recovered during a study of T-cell reconstitution after alpha-beta-depleted transplantation in children. Unique molecular identifiers were used to barcode this TCRbeta library. Using its own MiXCR run on the PCR reads, TCRdb lists one record per CDR3 protein. This repertoire shows about 48,000 distinct CDR3 sequences, 5% to 6.5% found once; its top ten account for about 33%. V was shortened by 1 base and J by 0 bases, with 13 bases between the two germline ends. The germline gives CDR1 DFQATT, CDR2 SNEGSKA (reference sequence). The CDR3 length is 16 residues. In this sample, this clonotype turned up many times. The antigen is not known. Study conclusions and caveats: Surviving recipient T cells and thymic progenitors produced the high day-60 TCRbeta diversity seen in some patients.

The clonotype was recovered from a female patient aged 2-9 years who had a stem cell transplant for aplastic anemia, so the T cells may come from the graft donor. Material: PBMCs, mostly from graft donor cells, obtained 60 days after TCRalphabeta/CD19-depleted stem cell transplant. This chain connects TRBV20-1 to TRBJ2-4; D call uncertain. CDR3 region: CSARVGPMLAKNIQYF. CDR3 in DNA: TGCAGTGCTAGAGTAGGACCCATGCTAGCCAAAAACATTCAGTACTTC.